Shown below are 7 T cell receptor beta chains from a single sample sequenced in a study of human T cells and chemical hapten exposure. TCRdb re-derived calls from the 5' RACE reads in MiXCR, one entry per CDR3 protein. This repertoire shows 110,000 or so distinct CDR3 sequences, approximately 20% found once; its top ten account for approximately 2.8%. The total RNA was obtained from whole blood that was not fractionated. The source is a human donor in good health.

This rearrangement joins TRBV18 to TRBJ2-1; 9 nucleotides line up with TRBD2. V shed 3 bases, J shed 6 bases, and the junction held 3 bases outside the gene matches. Germline V gene sequence: CDR1 KGHSH, CDR2 LQKENI. The length of the CDR3 is 14 residues. The CDR3 nucleotides read TGTGCCAGCTCACCGAGGACTAGCGCCAATGAGCAGTTCTTC. It encodes CASSPRTSANEQFF. Together with reference TRBV18 and TRBJ2-1, the CDR3 gives the full variable domain: NAGVMQNPRHLVRRRGQEARLRCSPMKGHSHVYWYRQLPEEGLKFMVYLQKENIIDESGMPKERFSAEFPKEGPSILRIQQVVRGDSAAYFCASSPRTSANEQFFGPGTRLTVL.

The table lists this clonotype with a few counts. V and J are TRBV7-8 and TRBJ2-4; D remains unclear. Trimming cost V 2 bases and J 1 base, with 12 bases left between them. CDR1 is SGHVS and CDR2 is FQNEAQ in the germline V gene. CDR3 size: 16 residues. CDR3 DNA sequence: TGTGCCAGCAGCTTAAACGAGGTCTCGGCCAAAAACATTCAGTACTTC. This translates into CASSLNEVSAKNIQYF.

This chain joins TRBV7-9 and TRBJ2-7, with D possibly called TRBD1 or TRBD2 (5 bases each). CDR1 and CDR2 (germline): SEHNR, FQNEAQ (reference sequence). CDR3 length: 14 residues. Trimming stripped 10 bases from V and 3 bases from J, with 19 bases between. The CDR3 region has the DNA TGTGCCACCCTTAGGGACGGCGGGTTCTACGAGCAGTACTTC. It yields the protein CATLRDGGFYEQYF.

The genes are TRBV6-6 and TRBJ1-1, with TRBD1 matching over 10 bases. This CDR3 comprises 12 residues. Per germline, CDR1 MNHNY and CDR2 SVGAGI (reference sequence). The J segment lost 11 bases and the V segment lost 5 bases, leaving 5 bases of the junction unmatched. The chain's CDR3 is CASSGGQGEAFF. CDR3 sequence (DNA): TGTGCCAGCAGTGGCGGACAGGGGGAGGCTTTCTTT.

This clonotype occurred many times. The chain combines TRBV6-1 with TRBJ2-7, with D unclear. Trimming stripped 6 bases from V and 1 base from J, with 16 bases between. This CDR3 comprises 15 residues. Germline CDR1 and CDR2: MNHNS and SASEGT. The CDR3 DNA follows: TGTGCCAGCAGCCCCCAAAGGCCCGGGTCCTACGAGCAGTACTTC. Translating it yields CASSPQRPGSYEQYF.

This clonotype was detected only a few times. The J gene is TRBJ2-6, the V gene TRBV27, with TRBD2 identical over 7 bases. Germline lookup yields CDR1 MNHEY and CDR2 SMNVEV (reference sequence). V shed 8 bases, J shed 0 bases, and the junction held 10 bases outside the gene matches. The CDR3 runs to 17 residues. CDR3 sequence: CASGGVAVFSGANVLTF. Written as DNA, the CDR3 is TGTGCCAGCGGGGGGGTAGCGGTCTTCTCTGGGGCCAACGTCCTGACTTTC.

The V call is TRBV11-2, the J call TRBJ1-4; D uncertain. Trimming shortened V by 3 bases and J by 2 bases, and 7 bases separated the two germline ends. CDR1 and CDR2 from the germline V gene are SGHAT and FQNNGV. The CDR3 has 14 residues. In DNA, the CDR3 is TGTGCCAGCAGCTTCTCTACCACTAATGAAAAACTGTTTTTT. This codes for CASSFSTTNEKLFF.